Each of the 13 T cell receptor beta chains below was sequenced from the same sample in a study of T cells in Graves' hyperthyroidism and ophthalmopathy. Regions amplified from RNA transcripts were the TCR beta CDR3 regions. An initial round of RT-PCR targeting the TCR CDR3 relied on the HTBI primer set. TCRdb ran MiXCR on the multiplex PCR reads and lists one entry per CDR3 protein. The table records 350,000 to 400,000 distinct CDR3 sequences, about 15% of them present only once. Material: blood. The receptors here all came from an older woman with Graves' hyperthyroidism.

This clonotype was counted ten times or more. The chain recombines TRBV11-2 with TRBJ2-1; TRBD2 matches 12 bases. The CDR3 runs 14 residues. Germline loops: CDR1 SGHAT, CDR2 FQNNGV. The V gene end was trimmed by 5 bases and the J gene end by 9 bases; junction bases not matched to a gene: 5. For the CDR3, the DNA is TGTGCCAGCAGCCTAGCGGGAGGGCCGGGTGAGCAGTTCTTC. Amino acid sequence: CASSLAGGPGEQFF.

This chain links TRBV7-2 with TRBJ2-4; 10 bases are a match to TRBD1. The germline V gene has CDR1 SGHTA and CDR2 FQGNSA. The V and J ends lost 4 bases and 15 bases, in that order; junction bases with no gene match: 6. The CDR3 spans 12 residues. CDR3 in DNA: TGTGCCAGCAGCTCCGGACAGGGGGTCTTGTACTTC. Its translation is CASSSGQGVLYF.

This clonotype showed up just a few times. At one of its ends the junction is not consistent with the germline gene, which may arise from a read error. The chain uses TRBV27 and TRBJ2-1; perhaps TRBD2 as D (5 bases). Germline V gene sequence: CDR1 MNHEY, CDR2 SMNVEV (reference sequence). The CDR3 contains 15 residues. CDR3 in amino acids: CASSRRPSSYNGQFF. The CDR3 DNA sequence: TGTGCCAGCAGTCGGAGGCCGAGCTCCTACAATGGGCAGTTCTTC.

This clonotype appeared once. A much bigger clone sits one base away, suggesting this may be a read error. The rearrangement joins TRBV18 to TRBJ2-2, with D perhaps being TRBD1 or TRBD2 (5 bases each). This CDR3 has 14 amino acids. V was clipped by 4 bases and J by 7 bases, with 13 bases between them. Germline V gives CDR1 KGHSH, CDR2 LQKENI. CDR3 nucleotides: TGTGCCAGCTCACTTCGCCGGGACCTCGGGGAGCTGTTTTTT. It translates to CASSLRRDLGELFF.

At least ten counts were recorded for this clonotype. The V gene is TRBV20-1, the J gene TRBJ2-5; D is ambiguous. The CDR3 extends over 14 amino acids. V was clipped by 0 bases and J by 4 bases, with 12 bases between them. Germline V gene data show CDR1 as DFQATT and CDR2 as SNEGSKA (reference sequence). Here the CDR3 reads CSARDPSLSETQYF. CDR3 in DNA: TGCAGTGCTAGAGATCCGAGTTTGTCAGAGACCCAGTACTTC.

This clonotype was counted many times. The CDR3 sequence: CASSRGGQPQHF. CDR3 nucleotides: TGTGCCAGCAGCCGGGGGGGCCAGCCCCAGCATTTT. The rearrangement links TRBV27 to TRBJ1-5; TRBD1 might be the D (6 bases). V gave up 6 bases and J gave up 7 bases, with 10 bases separating them. CDR1 MNHEY and CDR2 SMNVEV come from the germline V gene (reference sequence). This CDR3 region has 12 residues.

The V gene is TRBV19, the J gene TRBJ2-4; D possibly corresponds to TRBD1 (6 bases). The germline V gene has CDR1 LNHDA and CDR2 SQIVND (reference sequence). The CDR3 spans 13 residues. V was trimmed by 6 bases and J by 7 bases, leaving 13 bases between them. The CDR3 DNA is TGTGCCAGTAGCGTCCAGGGGCGGAACATTCAGTACTTC. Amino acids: CASSVQGRNIQYF. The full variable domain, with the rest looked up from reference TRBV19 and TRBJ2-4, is DGGITQSPKYLFRKEGQNVTLSCEQNLNHDAMYWYRQDPGQGLRLIYYSQIVNDFQKGDIAEGYSVSREKKESFPLTVTSAQKNPTAFYLCASSVQGRNIQYFGAGTRLSVL.

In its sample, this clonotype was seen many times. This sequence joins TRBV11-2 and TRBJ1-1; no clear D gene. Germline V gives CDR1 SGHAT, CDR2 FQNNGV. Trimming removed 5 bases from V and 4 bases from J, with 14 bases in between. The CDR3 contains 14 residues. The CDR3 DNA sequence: TGTGCCAGCAGCCCAGGTGGTCTGAGCACTGAAGCTTTCTTT. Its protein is CASSPGGLSTEAFF.

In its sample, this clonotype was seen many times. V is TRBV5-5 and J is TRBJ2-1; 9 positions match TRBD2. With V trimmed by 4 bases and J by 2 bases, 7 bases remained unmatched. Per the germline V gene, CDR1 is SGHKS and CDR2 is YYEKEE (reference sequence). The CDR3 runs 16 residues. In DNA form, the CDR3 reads TGTGCCAGCAGCGTGATGGCGGGAGGGACCTACAATGAGCAGTTCTTC. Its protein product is CASSVMAGGTYNEQFF.

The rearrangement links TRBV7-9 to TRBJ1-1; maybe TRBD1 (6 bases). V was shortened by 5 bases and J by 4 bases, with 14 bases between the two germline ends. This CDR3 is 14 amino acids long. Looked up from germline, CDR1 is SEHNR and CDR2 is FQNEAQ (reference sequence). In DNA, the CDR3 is TGTGCCAGCAGCCAGCCAGAGGGGGGCACTGAAGCTTTCTTT. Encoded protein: CASSQPEGGTEAFF.

The CDR3 loop reads CASSRTGGHGYTF. The CDR3 bases are TGTGCCAGCAGCCGGACAGGGGGCCATGGCTACACCTTC. The chain uses TRBV6-1 and TRBJ1-2, with TRBD1 matching over 11 bases. This CDR3 has 13 residues. Germline CDR1 is MNHNS and CDR2 is SASEGT. Germline trimming cut 6 bases from V and 6 bases from J; bases unmatched to any gene: 3.

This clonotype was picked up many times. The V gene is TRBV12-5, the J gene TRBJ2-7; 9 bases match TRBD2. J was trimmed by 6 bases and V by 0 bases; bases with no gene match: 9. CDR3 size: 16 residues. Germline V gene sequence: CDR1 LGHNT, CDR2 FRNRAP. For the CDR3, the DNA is TGTGCTAGTGGTTTGGTACTTGCGGGAGGGCCGGGCGAGCAGTACTTC. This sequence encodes CASGLVLAGGPGEQYF.

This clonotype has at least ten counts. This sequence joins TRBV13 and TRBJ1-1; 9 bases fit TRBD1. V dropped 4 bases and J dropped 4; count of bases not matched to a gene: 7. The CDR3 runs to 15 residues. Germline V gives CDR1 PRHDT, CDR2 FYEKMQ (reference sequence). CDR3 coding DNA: TGTGCCAGCAGCTCTACCGGGACAGGGCTCACTGAAGCTTTCTTT. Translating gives CASSSTGTGLTEAFF.